The 16 T cell receptor beta chains listed next were all sequenced from one sample in a study of Graves' ophthalmopathy and Graves' hyperthyroidism. Amplification targeted the TCR beta CDR3 regions, with RNA transcripts as the source material. First-round RT-PCR relied on HTBI primers, and a second-round multiplex PCR came next. From the multiplex PCR reads, TCRdb called clonotypes with MiXCR, one entry per CDR3 protein. This sample has about 1.2 million distinct CDR3 sequences, with roughly two fifths found just once. Sequenced: peripheral blood or thyroid tissue (not recorded which). The receptors stem from an adult man with Graves' hyperthyroidism.

CDR3 nucleotide sequence: TGTGCCAGCAGCCCACCACCGCTGCACGTTTCCTACGAGCAGTACTTC. Its translation: CASSPPPLHVSYEQYF. V usage is TRBV7-9 and J usage is TRBJ2-7, with D uncertain. The germline V gene encodes CDR1 SEHNR and CDR2 FQNEAQ (reference sequence). CDR3 length: 16 amino acids. V lost 5 bases to trimming and J lost 1 base, with 18 bases between them.

CDR3: CASSEQAANYGYTF. In DNA, the CDR3 is TGTGCCAGCAGTGAACAAGCCGCTAACTATGGCTACACCTTC. The chain couples TRBV9 to TRBJ1-2; no definite D call. Germline CDR1 SGDLS, CDR2 YYNGEE. The CDR3 sequence is 14 residues long. V gave up 5 bases and J gave up 0 bases, with 11 bases separating them. Looking up the rest from reference TRBV9 and TRBJ1-2 gives the full variable domain: DSGVTQTPKHLITATGQRVTLRCSPRSGDLSVYWYQQSLDQGLQFLIQYYNGEERAKGNILERFSAQQFPDLHSELNLSSLELGDSALYFCASSEQAANYGYTFGSGTRLTVV.

In its sample, this clonotype was seen many times. The V call is TRBV24-1, the J call TRBJ1-1, with unresolved D. V dropped 9 bases and J dropped 0 bases, with 10 bases sitting between them. Germline V CDR1 and CDR2: KGHDR, SFDVKD. The CDR3 covers 13 residues. For the CDR3, the DNA is TGTGCCACCCGGACGTCTTTGAACACTGAAGCTTTCTTT. Its protein product is CATRTSLNTEAFF.

The rearrangement joins TRBV15 to TRBJ2-5; tentatively, D is TRBD1 (6 bases). The germline gives CDR1 LNHNV, CDR2 YYDKDF (reference sequence). The V end lost 4 bases, the J end lost 11 bases, and 20 bases lay between the germline ends. The CDR3 extends over 14 amino acids. The DNA for the CDR3 is TGTGCCACCAGCAAGGTGGGGCAAACAGGGAATCAGTACTTC. Its translation is CATSKVGQTGNQYF. Using reference TRBV15 and TRBJ2-5 for the parts outside the CDR3, the full variable domain is DAMVIQNPRYQVTQFGKPVTLSCSQTLNHNVMYWYQQKSSQAPKLLFHYYDKDFNNEADTPDNFQSRRPNTSFCFLDIRSPGLGDTAMYLCATSKVGQTGNQYFGPGTRLLVL.

Concerning this clonotype itself: One end of the junction is discordant with germline, which a read error may explain. The J gene is TRBJ1-6, the V gene TRBV11-3, with D tentatively TRBD1 (5 bases). There are 17 residues in the CDR3. The germline gives CDR1 SGHNT, CDR2 YENEEA. The DNA of the CDR3 is TGTGCCAGCAGCTTAGCAGAACACCCGGCGGGCGGGGCACCCCTGCACTTT. This translates into CASSLAEHPAGGAPLHF.

This clonotype was detected ten times or more. This rearrangement joins TRBV15 to TRBJ2-5; D is unresolved. The germline V and J ends were trimmed by 0 bases and 4 bases, with 9 bases remaining between them. The CDR3 contains 14 residues. CDR1 is LNHNV and CDR2 is YYDKDF in the germline V gene (reference sequence). The CDR3: CATSRDPAIETQYF. CDR3 sequence (DNA): TGTGCCACCAGCAGAGATCCGGCTATAGAGACCCAGTACTTC.

The rearrangement joins TRBV3-1 to TRBJ1-6; no reliable D call. CDR3 length equals 13 residues. Germline CDR1 is LGHDT and CDR2 is YNNKEL (reference sequence). With 0 bases removed from V and 13 bases from J, the gap between germline ends came to 10 bases. The DNA for the CDR3 is TGTGCCAGCAGCCAAGAGTGGGGTCAGCCCCTCCACTTT. Amino acid sequence: CASSQEWGQPLHF.

This clonotype has a count of ten or more. The V and J genes are TRBV14 and TRBJ1-3; possible D gene TRBD1, 5 bases. Trimming took off 2 bases at V and 8 bases at J, with 16 bases between the two ends. CDR1 and CDR2 from the germline V gene are SGHDN and FVKESK. CDR3 length equals 15 residues. DNA for the CDR3: TGTGCCAGCAGCCAAATCCCGGGGCCCCCCGACACCATATATTTT. Its translation is CASSQIPGPPDTIYF.

This clonotype was found a few times. CDR3 sequence reads: CASSSATGVRTEAFF. DNA for the CDR3: TGTGCCAGCAGCTCGGCGACAGGGGTTAGGACTGAAGCTTTCTTT. The rearrangement uses TRBV4-2 and TRBJ1-1, with 8 nucleotides matching TRBD1. The CDR3 totals 15 residues. V dropped 5 bases and J dropped 5; count of bases not matched to a gene: 10. Germline CDR1 and CDR2: LGHNA and YNFKEQ.

This clonotype was seen more than once but under ten times. The J gene is TRBJ1-2, the V gene TRBV30, with TRBD1 matching 9 bases. In germline, CDR1 is GTSNPN, CDR2 SVGIG (reference sequence). V was pared by 1 base and J by 4 bases, with 1 base of the junction left unmatched. CDR3 length equals 13 residues. CDR3: CAWSDRGPYGYTF. The CDR3 nucleotides read TGTGCCTGGAGTGACAGGGGGCCCTATGGCTACACCTTC.

This clonotype was recorded many times. The chain joins TRBV12-3 or TRBV12-4 to TRBJ1-5; no definite D call. There are 15 residues in the CDR3. V lost 6 bases and J 1 base, leaving 13 bases between the germline ends. CDR3 region: CASRHNADSNQPQHF. The CDR3, as DNA: TGTGCCAGCAGGCACAATGCGGACAGCAATCAGCCCCAGCATTTT.

This clonotype was detected only a few times. The chain uses TRBV6-5 and TRBJ1-2, with D perhaps matching TRBD1 (6 bases). Trimming cost V 2 bases and J 2 bases, with 12 bases left between them. The germline V gene encodes CDR1 MNHEY and CDR2 SVGAGI. The CDR3 covers 15 residues. The CDR3 DNA is TGTGCCAGCAGTTACGGGGGGCTGCGGAACTATGGCTACACCTTC. It translates to CASSYGGLRNYGYTF.

The chain employs TRBV29-1 and TRBJ2-7; 10 bases are shared with TRBD2. V was clipped by 3 bases and J by 6 bases; unmatched bases: 11. Germline CDR1 and CDR2: SQVTM and ANQGSEA. The CDR3 loop spans 15 amino acids. The CDR3: CSVDEGASGSGEQYF. The CDR3 DNA sequence: TGCAGCGTTGATGAAGGGGCTAGCGGGAGTGGCGAGCAGTACTTC.

This clonotype was counted at least ten times. The gene calls are TRBV11-2 and TRBJ2-5; D unresolved. CDR1 SGHAT and CDR2 FQNNGV come from the germline V gene. V shed 1 base and J shed 2 bases, with 14 bases lying between them. The CDR3 contains 16 residues. CDR3 sequence (DNA): TGTGCCAGCAGCTTAGTATTCCTGCAAGTACAAGAGACCCAGTACTTC. Its protein product is CASSLVFLQVQETQYF. Full variable domain (missing parts from reference TRBV11-2 and TRBJ2-5): EAGVAQSPRYKIIEKRQSVAFWCNPISGHATLYWYQQILGQGPKLLIQFQNNGVVDDSQLPKDRFSAERLKGVDSTLKIQPAKLEDSAVYLCASSLVFLQVQETQYFGPGTRLLVL.

This clonotype was detected only once. The chain combines TRBV10-3 with TRBJ2-7; no reliable D call. Germline assignment: CDR1 ENHRY and CDR2 SYGVKD. The ends were cut back, 10 bases at V and 5 bases at J, with 24 bases in the middle. This CDR3 contains 15 residues. As DNA, the CDR3 is TGTGCCAGCTCACCACCGTCAAGACCGACTGACGAGCAGTACTTC. Translated: CASSPPSRPTDEQYF.

This clonotype was detected ten times or more. The gene calls are TRBV7-8 and TRBJ2-7; TRBD2 aligns across 8 bases. Germline V lookup: CDR1 SGHVS, CDR2 FQNEAQ. The CDR3 extends over 16 amino acids. Trimming cost V 4 bases and J 1 base; bases outside gene matches: 9. This chain's CDR3 is CASSSAAGEGSYEQYF. The CDR3 DNA sequence: TGTGCCAGCAGCTCAGCAGCGGGAGAAGGGTCCTACGAGCAGTACTTC.